A selection of T cell receptor beta chains follows, all from one sample in a study of blood T cell repertoires in COVID-19. The protocol was immunoSEQ multiplex PCR, while the TCRdb copy is restricted to in-frame clones and leaves out a portion. In the table there are over 250,000 clones, roughly 85% of which are singletons. The sequencing sample was made of peripheral blood. The receptors were sampled from a man aged 45-60 years with active or convalescent COVID-19. Each CDR3 is given with its conserved first and last residue. The order of the fields is D gene, J gene, V gene, clone size, CDR3 protein, CDR3 DNA. The D gene is left open where the match is weak. Size values are once, few and many counts, or a class for expanded clones, and some rows have none.

D: NA
J: TRBJ2-4
V: TRBV12-5
size: NA
CDR3: CASGLGSQRDIQYF
DNA: TGTGCTAGTGGTTTGGGGTCCCAGCGGGACATTCAGTACTTC

D: NA
J: TRBJ1-2
V: TRBV28
size: NA
CDR3: CASTPGHGGLARGYTF
DNA: TGTGCCAGCACCCCTGGGCACGGGGGGTTGGCGAGGGGCTACACCTTC

D: NA
J: TRBJ1-1
V: TRBV28
size: NA
CDR3: CASSLWEGNTEAFF
DNA: TGTGCCAGCAGTTTATGGGAGGGGAACACTGAAGCTTTCTTT

D: NA
J: TRBJ2-7
V: TRBV9
size: few
CDR3: CASSVEDTGSYEQYF
DNA: TGTGCCAGCAGCGTAGAAGATACAGGGTCCTACGAGCAGTACTTC

D: NA
J: TRBJ1-5
V: TRBV7-2
size: NA
CDR3: CASSSELFSGQPQHF
DNA: TGTGCCAGCAGCTCCGAACTATTCAGCGGTCAGCCCCAGCATTTT

D: NA
J: TRBJ2-7
V: TRBV6-2/TRBV6-3
size: NA
CDR3: CASSYHTEQYF
DNA: TGTGCCAGCAGTTATCACACCGAGCAGTACTTC

D: TRBD2
J: TRBJ2-1
V: TRBV4-2
size: NA
CDR3: CASSLGTRGGNEQFF
DNA: TGTGCCAGCAGCCTCGGGACTAGGGGGGGCAATGAGCAGTTCTTC

D: NA
J: TRBJ1-1
V: TRBV5-5
size: NA
CDR3: CASSLIPGAEAFF
DNA: TGTGCCAGCAGCCTCATTCCGGGAGCTGAAGCTTTCTTT

D: TRBD2
J: TRBJ2-3
V: TRBV4-1
size: NA
CDR3: CASSSTSGPLDTQYF
DNA: TGCGCCAGCAGCTCGACTAGCGGGCCACTAGATACGCAGTATTTT

D: NA
J: TRBJ2-2
V: TRBV3-1/TRBV3-2
size: once
CDR3: CASSVRRDNTGELFF
DNA: TGTGCCAGCAGCGTTCGGCGGGACAACACCGGGGAGCTGTTTTTT

D: NA
J: TRBJ2-1
V: TRBV25-1
size: NA
CDR3: CATSPATRTYNEQFF
DNA: TGTGCCACCTCCCCCGCGACTAGAACCTACAATGAGCAGTTCTTC

D: TRBD1
J: TRBJ1-2
V: TRBV19
size: NA
CDR3: CASRTTGGSRWGYTF
DNA: TGTGCCAGTAGAACAACAGGGGGCAGCCGCTGGGGCTACACCTTC

D: TRBD2
J: TRBJ2-1
V: TRBV6-2/TRBV6-3
size: NA
CDR3: CASSTGLATEGSSYNEQFF
DNA: TGTGCCAGCAGTACGGGACTAGCCACCGAAGGAAGCTCCTACAATGAGCAGTTCTTC

D: TRBD2
J: TRBJ2-1
V: TRBV13
size: few
CDR3: CASSLLAYSGSNEQFF
DNA: TGTGCCAGCAGCTTACTTGCTTATAGCGGGAGCAATGAGCAGTTCTTC

D: NA
J: TRBJ1-2
V: TRBV5-8
size: NA
CDR3: CASSLGVRGIYGYTF
DNA: TGTGCCAGCAGCTTGGGGGTCCGGGGTATCTATGGCTACACCTTC

D: NA
J: TRBJ1-4
V: TRBV6-5
size: NA
CDR3: CASSKGLSHEKLFF
DNA: TGTGCCAGCAGCAAGGGACTTTCCCATGAAAAACTGTTTTTT

D: NA
J: TRBJ1-2
V: TRBV6-5
size: NA
CDR3: CASSYSSQGIGYGYTF
DNA: TGTGCCAGCAGTTACTCGAGCCAGGGAATAGGGTATGGCTACACCTTC

D: TRBD1
J: TRBJ1-4
V: TRBV27
size: NA
CDR3: CASSRDRAEKLFF
DNA: TGTGCCAGCTCTCGGGACAGGGCTGAAAAACTGTTTTTT